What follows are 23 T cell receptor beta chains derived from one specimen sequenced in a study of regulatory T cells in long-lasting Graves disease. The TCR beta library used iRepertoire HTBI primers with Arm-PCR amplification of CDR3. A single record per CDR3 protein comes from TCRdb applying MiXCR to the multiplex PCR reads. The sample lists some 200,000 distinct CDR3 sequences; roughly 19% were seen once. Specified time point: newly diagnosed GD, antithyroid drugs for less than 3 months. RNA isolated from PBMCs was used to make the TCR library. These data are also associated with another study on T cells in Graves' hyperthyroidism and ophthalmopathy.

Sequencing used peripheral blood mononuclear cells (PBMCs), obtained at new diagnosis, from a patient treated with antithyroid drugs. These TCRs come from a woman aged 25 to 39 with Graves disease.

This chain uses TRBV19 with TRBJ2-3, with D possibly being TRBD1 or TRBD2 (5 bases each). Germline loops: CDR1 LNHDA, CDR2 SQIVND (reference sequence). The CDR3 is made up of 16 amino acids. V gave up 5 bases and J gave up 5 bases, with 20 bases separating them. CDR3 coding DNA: TGTGCCAGTAGTTCCCCCTCTGGGACCCTGGGAGATACGCAGTATTTT. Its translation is CASSSPSGTLGDTQYF.

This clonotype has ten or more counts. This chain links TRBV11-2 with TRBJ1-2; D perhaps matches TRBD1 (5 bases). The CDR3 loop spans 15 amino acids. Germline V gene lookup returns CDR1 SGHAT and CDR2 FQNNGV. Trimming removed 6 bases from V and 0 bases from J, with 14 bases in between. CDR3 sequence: CASSWGSGSNYGYTF. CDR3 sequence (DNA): TGTGCCAGCAGTTGGGGCAGCGGATCTAACTATGGCTACACCTTC.

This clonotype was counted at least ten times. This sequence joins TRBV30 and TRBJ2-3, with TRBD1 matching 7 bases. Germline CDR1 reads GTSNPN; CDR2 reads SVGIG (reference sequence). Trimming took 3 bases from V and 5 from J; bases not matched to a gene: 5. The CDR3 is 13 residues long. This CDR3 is CAWSAGGRDTQYF. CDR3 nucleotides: TGTGCCTGGAGCGCAGGGGGTCGAGATACGCAGTATTTT.

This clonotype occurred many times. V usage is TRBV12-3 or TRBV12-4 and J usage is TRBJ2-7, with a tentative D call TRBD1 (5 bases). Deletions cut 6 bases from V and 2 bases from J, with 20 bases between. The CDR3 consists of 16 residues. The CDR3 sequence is CASSRLGAGPPYEQYF. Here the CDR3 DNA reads TGTGCCAGCAGCAGGTTAGGGGCTGGGCCCCCCTACGAGCAGTACTTC.

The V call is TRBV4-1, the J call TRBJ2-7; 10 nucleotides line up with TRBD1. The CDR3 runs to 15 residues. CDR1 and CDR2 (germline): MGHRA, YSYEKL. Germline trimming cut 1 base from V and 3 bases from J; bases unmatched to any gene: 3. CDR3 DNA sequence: TGCGCCAGCAGCCAAGTGACAGGGGGCTTCTACGAGCAGTACTTC. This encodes CASSQVTGGFYEQYF.

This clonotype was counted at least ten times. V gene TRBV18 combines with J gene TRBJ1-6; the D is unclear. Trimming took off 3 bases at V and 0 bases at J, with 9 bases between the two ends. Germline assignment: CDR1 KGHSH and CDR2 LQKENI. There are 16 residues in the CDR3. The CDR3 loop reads CASSPSQSSYNSPLHF. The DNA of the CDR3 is TGTGCCAGCTCACCTTCCCAGAGCTCCTATAATTCACCCCTCCACTTT. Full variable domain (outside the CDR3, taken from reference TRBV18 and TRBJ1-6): NAGVMQNPRHLVRRRGQEARLRCSPMKGHSHVYWYRQLPEEGLKFMVYLQKENIIDESGMPKERFSAEFPKEGPSILRIQQVVRGDSAAYFCASSPSQSSYNSPLHFGNGTRLTVT.

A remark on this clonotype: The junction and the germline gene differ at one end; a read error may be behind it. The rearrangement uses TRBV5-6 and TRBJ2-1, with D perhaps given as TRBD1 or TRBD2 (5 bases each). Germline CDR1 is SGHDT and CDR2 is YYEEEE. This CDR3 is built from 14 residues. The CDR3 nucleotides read TGTGCCAGCAGCCACCTGGGACCCAACAATGAGCAGTCCTTC. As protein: CASSHLGPNNEQSF.

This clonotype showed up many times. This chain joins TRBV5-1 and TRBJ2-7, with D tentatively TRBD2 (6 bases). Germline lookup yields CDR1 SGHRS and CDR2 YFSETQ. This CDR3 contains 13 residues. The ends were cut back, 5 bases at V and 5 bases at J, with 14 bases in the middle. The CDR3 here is CASRDGGGDEQYF. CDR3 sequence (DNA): TGCGCCAGCAGAGACGGGGGTGGTGACGAGCAGTACTTC. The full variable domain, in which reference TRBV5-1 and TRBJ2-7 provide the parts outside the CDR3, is KAGVTQTPRYLIKTRGQQVTLSCSPISGHRSVSWYQQTPGQGLQFLFEYFSETQRNKGNFPGRFSGRQFSNSRSEMNVSTLELGDSALYLCASRDGGGDEQYFGPGTRLTVT.

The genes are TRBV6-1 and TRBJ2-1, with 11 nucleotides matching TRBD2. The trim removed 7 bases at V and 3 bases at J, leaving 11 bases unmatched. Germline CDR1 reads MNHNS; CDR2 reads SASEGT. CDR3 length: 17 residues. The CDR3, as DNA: TGTGCCAGCACCCCCCTGGGACTAGCGGACTACTACAATGAGCAGTTCTTC. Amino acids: CASTPLGLADYYNEQFF.

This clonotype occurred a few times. The CDR3 coding sequence is TGCAGTGCGAGGGAGGCTGGGGGGCGCCTTTTCTATGGCTACACCTTC. It is translated as CSAREAGGRLFYGYTF. This rearrangement joins TRBV20-1 to TRBJ1-2, with D possibly TRBD1 on 6 matching bases. Trimming removed 6 bases at V and 4 bases at J, with 24 bases between. CDR1 is DFQATT and CDR2 is SNEGSKA in the germline V gene (reference sequence). The CDR3 covers 16 residues.

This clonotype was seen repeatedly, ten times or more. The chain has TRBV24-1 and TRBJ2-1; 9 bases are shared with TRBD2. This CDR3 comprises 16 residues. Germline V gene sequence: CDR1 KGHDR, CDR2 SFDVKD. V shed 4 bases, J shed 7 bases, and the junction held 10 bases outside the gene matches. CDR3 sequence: CATSDPSGGPGNEQFF. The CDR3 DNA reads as TGTGCCACCAGTGACCCCAGCGGGGGGCCGGGTAATGAGCAGTTCTTC.

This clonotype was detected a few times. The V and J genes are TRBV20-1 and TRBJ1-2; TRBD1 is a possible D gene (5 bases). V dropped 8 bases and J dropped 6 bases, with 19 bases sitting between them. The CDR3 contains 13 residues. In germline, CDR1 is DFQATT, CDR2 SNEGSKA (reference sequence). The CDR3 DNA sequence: TGCAGTTCAAACAATAGGGGATTTGATGGCTACACCTTC. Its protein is CSSNNRGFDGYTF.

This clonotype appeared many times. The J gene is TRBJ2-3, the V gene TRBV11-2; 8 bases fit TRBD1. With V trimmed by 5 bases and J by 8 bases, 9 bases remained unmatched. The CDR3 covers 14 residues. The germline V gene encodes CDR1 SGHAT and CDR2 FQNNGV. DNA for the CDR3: TGTGCCAGCAGCGCCAACAGGGGGTCGAGTACGCAGTATTTT. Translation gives CASSANRGSSTQYF.

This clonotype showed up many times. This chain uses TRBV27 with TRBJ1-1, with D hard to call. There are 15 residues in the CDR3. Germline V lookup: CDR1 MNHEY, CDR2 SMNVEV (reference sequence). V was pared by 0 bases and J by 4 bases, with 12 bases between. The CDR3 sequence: CASSLSGRATTEAFF. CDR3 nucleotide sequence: TGTGCCAGCAGTTTATCTGGCCGGGCGACCACTGAAGCTTTCTTT.

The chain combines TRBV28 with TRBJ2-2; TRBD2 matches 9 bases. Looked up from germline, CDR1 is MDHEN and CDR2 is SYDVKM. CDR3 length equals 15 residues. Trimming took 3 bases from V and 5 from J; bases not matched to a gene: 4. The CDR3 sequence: CASSFWTSATGELFF. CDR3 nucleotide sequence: TGTGCCAGCAGTTTTTGGACTAGCGCAACCGGGGAGCTGTTTTTT.

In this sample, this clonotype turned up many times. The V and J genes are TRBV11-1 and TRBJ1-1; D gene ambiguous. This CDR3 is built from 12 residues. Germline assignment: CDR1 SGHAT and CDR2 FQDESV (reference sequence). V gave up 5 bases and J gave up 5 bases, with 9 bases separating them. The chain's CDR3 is CASSPKITEAFF. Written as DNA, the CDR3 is TGTGCCAGCAGCCCTAAGATAACTGAAGCTTTCTTT.

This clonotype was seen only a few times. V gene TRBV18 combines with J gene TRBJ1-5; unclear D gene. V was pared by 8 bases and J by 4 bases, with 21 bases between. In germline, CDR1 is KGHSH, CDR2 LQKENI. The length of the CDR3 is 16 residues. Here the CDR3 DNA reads TGTGCCAGCAAGTTGACTGGGCGGGTAGGGAATCAGCCCCAGCATTTT. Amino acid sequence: CASKLTGRVGNQPQHF.

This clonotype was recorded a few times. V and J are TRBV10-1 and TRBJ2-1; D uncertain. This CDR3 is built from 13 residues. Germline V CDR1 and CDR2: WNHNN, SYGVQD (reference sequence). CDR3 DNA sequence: TGCGCAGCTTCTCGAGGAGTAGGGAATGAGCAGTTCTTC. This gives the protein CAASRGVGNEQFF.

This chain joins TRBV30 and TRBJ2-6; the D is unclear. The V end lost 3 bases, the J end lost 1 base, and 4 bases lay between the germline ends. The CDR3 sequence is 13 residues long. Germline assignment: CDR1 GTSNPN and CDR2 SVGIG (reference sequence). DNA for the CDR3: TGTGCCTGGAGGGGGTCTGGGGCCAACGTCCTGACTTTC. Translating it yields CAWRGSGANVLTF.

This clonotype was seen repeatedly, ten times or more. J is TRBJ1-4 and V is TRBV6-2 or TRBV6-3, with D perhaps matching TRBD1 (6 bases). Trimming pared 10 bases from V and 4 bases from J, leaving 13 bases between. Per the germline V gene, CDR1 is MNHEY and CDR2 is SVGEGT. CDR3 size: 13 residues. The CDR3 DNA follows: TGTGCCATAACCGGGGGCCTTAATGAAAAACTGTTTTTT. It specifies CAITGGLNEKLFF.

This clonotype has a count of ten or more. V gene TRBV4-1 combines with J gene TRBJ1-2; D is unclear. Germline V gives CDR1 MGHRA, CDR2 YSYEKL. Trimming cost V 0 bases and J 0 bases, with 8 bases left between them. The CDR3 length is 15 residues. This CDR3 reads CASSQEATANYGYTF. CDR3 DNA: TGCGCCAGCAGCCAAGAGGCCACAGCTAACTATGGCTACACCTTC.

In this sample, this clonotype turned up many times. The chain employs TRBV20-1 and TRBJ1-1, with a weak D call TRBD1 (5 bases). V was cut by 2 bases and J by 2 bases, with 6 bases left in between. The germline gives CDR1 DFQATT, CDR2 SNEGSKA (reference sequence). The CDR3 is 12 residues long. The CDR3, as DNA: TGCAGTGCTAGACAGGGAAACACTGAAGCTTTCTTT. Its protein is CSARQGNTEAFF.

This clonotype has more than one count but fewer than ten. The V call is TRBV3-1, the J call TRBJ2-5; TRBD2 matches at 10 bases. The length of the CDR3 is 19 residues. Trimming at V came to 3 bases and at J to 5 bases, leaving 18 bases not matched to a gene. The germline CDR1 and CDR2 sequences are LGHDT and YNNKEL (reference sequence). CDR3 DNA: TGTGCCAGCAGCCACCCAGGCCAACTAGCGGGAAGGGGCGGGGAGACCCAGTACTTC. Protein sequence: CASSHPGQLAGRGGETQYF.